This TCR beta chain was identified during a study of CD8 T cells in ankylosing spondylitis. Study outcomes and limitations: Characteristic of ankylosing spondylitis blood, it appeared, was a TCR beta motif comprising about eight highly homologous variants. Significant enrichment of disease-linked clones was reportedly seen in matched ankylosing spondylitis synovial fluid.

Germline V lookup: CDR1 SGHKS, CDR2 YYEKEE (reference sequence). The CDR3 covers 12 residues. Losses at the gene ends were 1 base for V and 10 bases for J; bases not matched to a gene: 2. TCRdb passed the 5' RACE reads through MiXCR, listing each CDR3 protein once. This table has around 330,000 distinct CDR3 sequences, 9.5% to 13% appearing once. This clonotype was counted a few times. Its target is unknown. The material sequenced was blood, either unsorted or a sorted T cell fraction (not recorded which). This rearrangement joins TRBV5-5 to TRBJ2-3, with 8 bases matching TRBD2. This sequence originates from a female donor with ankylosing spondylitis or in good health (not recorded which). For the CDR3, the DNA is TGTGCCAGCAGCTTGTCAGCGGGAGCGCAGTATTTT. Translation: CASSLSAGAQYF. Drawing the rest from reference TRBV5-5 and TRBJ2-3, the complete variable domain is DAGVTQSPTHLIKTRGQQVTLRCSPISGHKSVSWYQQVLGQGPQFIFQYYEKEERGRGNFPDRFSARQFPNYSSELNVNALLLGDSALYLCASSLSAGAQYFGPGTRLTVL.